The source of this TCR beta chain is a study of monozygotic twins with inflammatory bowel disease. The RNA usage for each TCR library was around 3.5 ug of total RNA. Nested PCRs of around 16 and 10 cycles, two in total, were run on TCRalpha and TCRbeta cDNA. TCRdb re-called the 5' RACE reads, yielding one record per CDR3 amino acid sequence without DNA. In all, the sample yields more than 300,000 distinct CDR3 sequences. The CDR3 runs to 15 residues. The V gene's germline CDR1 is KGHSH and CDR2 LQKENI. The TCR was taken from a human donor with ulcerative colitis or Crohn's disease, or a healthy co-twin of an affected twin (not recorded which). Sequenced input: blood. The chain recombines TRBV18 with TRBJ1-5; TCRdb designates TRBD1, a call that cannot be tested without DNA. The CDR3 spells CASSPRDSQDQPQHF. The full variable domain, its missing parts supplied by reference TRBV18 and TRBJ1-5, is NAGVMQNPRHLVRRRGQEARLRCSPMKGHSHVYWYRQLPEEGLKFMVYLQKENIIDESGMPKERFSAEFPKEGPSILRIQQVVRGDSAAYFCASSPRDSQDQPQHFGDGTRLSIL.